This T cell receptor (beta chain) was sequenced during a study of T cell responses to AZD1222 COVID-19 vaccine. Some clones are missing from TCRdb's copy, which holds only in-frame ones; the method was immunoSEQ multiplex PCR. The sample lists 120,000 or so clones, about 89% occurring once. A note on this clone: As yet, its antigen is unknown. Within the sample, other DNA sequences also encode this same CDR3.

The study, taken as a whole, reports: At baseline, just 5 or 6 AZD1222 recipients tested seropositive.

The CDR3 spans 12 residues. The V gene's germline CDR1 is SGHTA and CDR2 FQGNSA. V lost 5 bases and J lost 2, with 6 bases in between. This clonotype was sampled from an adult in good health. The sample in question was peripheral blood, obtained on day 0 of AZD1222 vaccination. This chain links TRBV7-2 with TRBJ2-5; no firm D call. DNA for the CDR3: TGTGCCAGCAGCCTCCTACAAGAGACCCAGTACTTC. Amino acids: CASSLLQETQYF. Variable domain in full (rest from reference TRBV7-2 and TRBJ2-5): GAGVSQSPSNKVTEKGKDVELRCDPISGHTALYWYRQSLGQGLEFLIYFQGNSAPDKSGLPSDRFSAERTGGSVSTLTIQRTQQEDSAVYLCASSLLQETQYFGPGTRLLVL.